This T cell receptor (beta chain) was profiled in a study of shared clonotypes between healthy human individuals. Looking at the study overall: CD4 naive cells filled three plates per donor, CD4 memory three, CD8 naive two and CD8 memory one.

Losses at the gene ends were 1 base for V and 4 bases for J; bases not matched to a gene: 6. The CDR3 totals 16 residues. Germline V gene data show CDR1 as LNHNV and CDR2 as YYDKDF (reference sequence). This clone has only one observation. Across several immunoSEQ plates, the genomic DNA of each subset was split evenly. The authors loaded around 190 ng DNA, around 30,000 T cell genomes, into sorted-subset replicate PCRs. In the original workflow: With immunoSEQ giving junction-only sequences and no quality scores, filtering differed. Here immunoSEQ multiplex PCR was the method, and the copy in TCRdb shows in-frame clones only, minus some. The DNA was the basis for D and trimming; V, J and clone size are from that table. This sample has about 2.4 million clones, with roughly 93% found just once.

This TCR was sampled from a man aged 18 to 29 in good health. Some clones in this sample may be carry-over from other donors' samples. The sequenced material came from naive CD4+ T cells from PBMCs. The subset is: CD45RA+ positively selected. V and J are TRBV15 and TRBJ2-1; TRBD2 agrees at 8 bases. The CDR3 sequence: CATSRVITGGYNEQFF. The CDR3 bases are TGTGCCACCAGCAGAGTGATCACGGGAGGGTACAATGAGCAGTTCTTC. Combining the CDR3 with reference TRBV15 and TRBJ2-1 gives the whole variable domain DAMVIQNPRYQVTQFGKPVTLSCSQTLNHNVMYWYQQKSSQAPKLLFHYYDKDFNNEADTPDNFQSRRPNTSFCFLDIRSPGLGDTAMYLCATSRVITGGYNEQFFGPGTRLTVL.